This T cell receptor beta chain was sequenced for a study of radiation and T cells in renal cell carcinoma. Only one count was recorded for this clone. With V trimmed by 1 base and J by 8 bases, 6 bases remained unmatched. The germline gives CDR1 MDHEN, CDR2 SYDVKM. The CDR3 has 14 amino acids. As to time point: baseline pretreatment blood. Regarding treatment: 15 Gy SBRT to primary tumor, nephrectomy 4 weeks later. Generated by immunoSEQ multiplex PCR, the TCRdb table keeps only in-frame clones and is missing some. Of 95,000 to 150,000 clones listed, 82% were seen once; the top ten hold approximately 3%.

This receptor was obtained from a woman aged 60-75 years with renal cell carcinoma. The chain combines TRBV28 with TRBJ1-2; 8 bases are a match to TRBD1. Source: blood, taken from a patient whose treatment included radiotherapy and nephrectomy. As DNA, the CDR3 is TGTGCCAGCAGTTTATCAGGGGGCGCCGAGGGCTACACCTTC. Encoded protein: CASSLSGGAEGYTF.